Below, 25 T cell receptor beta chains from the same sample are listed, as sequenced in a study of T cell responses to AZD1222 COVID-19 vaccine. Clones were read by immunoSEQ multiplex PCR, and TCRdb kept only the in-frame ones, dropping some. This table has tens of thousands of clones, about 88% appearing once. The material sequenced was peripheral blood, taken 28 days after the second AZD1222 dose. All receptors come from an adult who received the AZD1222 COVID-19 vaccine.

This clone has more than one count but fewer than ten. J is TRBJ2-3 and V is TRBV6-2 or TRBV6-3; 9 nucleotides agree with TRBD2. With V trimmed by 2 bases and J by 13 bases, 10 bases remained unmatched. Germline V CDR1 and CDR2: MNHEY, SVGEGT. This CDR3 spans 14 amino acids. DNA of the CDR3: TGTGCCAGCAGTTACATGGGTGCGGGAGGGCAGAAGTATTTT. This translates into CASSYMGAGGQKYF.

The V gene is TRBV2, the J gene TRBJ2-2; D is uncertain. CDR1 and CDR2 from the germline V gene are SNHLY and FYNNEI. Trimming left V 6 bases short and J 6 bases short, with 5 bases between. There are 11 residues in the CDR3. CDR3 bases: TGTGCCAGCAGACAGCCCGGGGAGCTGTTTTTT. It codes for CASRQPGELFF.

The chain couples TRBV29-1 to TRBJ2-3; 7 bases map to TRBD2. Germline values: CDR1 SQVTM, CDR2 ANQGSEA. The CDR3 contains 15 residues. This CDR3 reads CSALGGAGNTDTQYF. In nucleotides, the CDR3 is TGCAGTGCCCTGGGTGGAGCGGGGAACACAGATACGCAGTATTTT.

The rearrangement links TRBV7-9 to TRBJ2-1, with D perhaps matching TRBD2 (6 bases). There are 13 residues in the CDR3. Germline values: CDR1 SEHNR, CDR2 FQNEAQ (reference sequence). Deletions cut 4 bases from V and 9 bases from J, with 13 bases between. CDR3 nucleotide sequence: TGTGCCAGCAGCTACTCGGGAGTAAGTGAGCAGTTCTTC. This encodes CASSYSGVSEQFF.

The CDR3: CASSLRMLILDTQYF. In DNA, the CDR3 is TGTGCCAGCAGCTTAAGGATGTTGATCTTGGATACGCAGTATTTT. The chain couples TRBV7-9 to TRBJ2-3; the D is unclear. The germline V gene encodes CDR1 SEHNR and CDR2 FQNEAQ (reference sequence). This CDR3 has 15 residues. V was clipped by 2 bases and J by 6 bases, with 15 bases between them. Looking up the rest from reference TRBV7-9 and TRBJ2-3 gives the full variable domain: DTGVSQNPRHKITKRGQNVTFRCDPISEHNRLYWYRQTLGQGPEFLTYFQNEAQLEKSRLLSDRFSAERPKGSFSTLEIQRTEQGDSAMYLCASSLRMLILDTQYFGPGTRLTVL.

This clone was detected a few times. The chain couples TRBV19 to TRBJ1-2; 7 nucleotides line up with TRBD1. CDR3 length: 12 amino acids. The germline gives CDR1 LNHDA, CDR2 SQIVND (reference sequence). Germline trimming cut 5 bases from V and 4 bases from J; bases unmatched to any gene: 1. The CDR3 protein is CASSQGGYGYTF. The CDR3 DNA follows: TGTGCCAGTAGTCAGGGGGGCTATGGCTACACCTTC.

V is TRBV28 and J is TRBJ2-3; 10 bases agree with TRBD2. V shed 5 bases and J 5 bases; nucleotides not matched to a gene: 4. The length of the CDR3 is 14 residues. Germline-derived CDR1 and CDR2 are MDHEN and SYDVKM. CDR3 sequence: CASSPSSGGDTQYF. In DNA form, the CDR3 reads TGTGCCAGCAGTCCGTCTAGCGGGGGAGATACGCAGTATTTT.

The rearrangement uses TRBV3-1 (or the pseudogene TRBV3-2) and TRBJ1-1; D is uncertain. CDR3 length: 15 amino acids. Trimming pared 4 bases from V and 0 bases from J, leaving 12 bases between. CDR1 LGHDT and CDR2 YNNKEL come from the germline V gene (reference sequence). The DNA of the CDR3 is TGTGCCAGCAGCCCAGCCCCGGCGGTGAACACTGAAGCTTTCTTT. It encodes CASSPAPAVNTEAFF.

Comments on this clone: A read error is likely, as this CDR3 ends without the conserved phenylalanine or tryptophan. The DNA is left out, because the CDR3 cannot be placed on it with certainty; the CDR3 is given as TCRdb lists it. J is TRBJ1-3 and V is TRBV3-1 (or the pseudogene TRBV3-2); TRBD1, as called in the table, went unchecked against the DNA. The CDR3 length equals 13 residues, ends included. CDR1 LGHDT and CDR2 YNNKEL come from the germline V gene (reference sequence). CDR3 region: CASTSLALTGVDL.

The rearrangement joins TRBV19 to TRBJ1-1, with D maybe TRBD1 (6 bases). V gave up 6 bases and J gave up 1 base, with 15 bases separating them. The CDR3 is 15 amino acids. Germline CDR1 reads LNHDA; CDR2 reads SQIVND (reference sequence). CDR3 DNA: TGTGCCAGTAGGCCCGGGGGGACACAGAACACTGAAGCTTTCTTT. Protein: CASRPGGTQNTEAFF.

The chain employs TRBV10-1 and TRBJ2-7; TRBD1 aligns across 9 bases. V was clipped by 0 bases and J by 5 bases; unmatched bases: 5. Germline V gene data show CDR1 as WNHNN and CDR2 as SYGVQD (reference sequence). The CDR3 is made up of 15 amino acids. CDR3 loop: CASSESLGQGNEQYF. The CDR3 DNA sequence: TGCGCCAGCAGTGAGTCGTTAGGACAGGGGAACGAGCAGTACTTC.

The chain employs TRBV18 and TRBJ2-7; TRBD1 agrees at 7 bases. Germline V gene data show CDR1 as KGHSH and CDR2 as LQKENI. This CDR3 is built from 13 residues. Trimming removed 5 bases from V and 3 bases from J; junction bases left unmatched: 4. Here the CDR3 reads CASSADRNYEQYF. The CDR3 coding sequence is TGTGCCAGCTCAGCGGACAGGAACTACGAGCAGTACTTC. Supplemented by reference TRBV18 and TRBJ2-7, the full variable domain reads NAGVMQNPRHLVRRRGQEARLRCSPMKGHSHVYWYRQLPEEGLKFMVYLQKENIIDESGMPKERFSAEFPKEGPSILRIQQVVRGDSAAYFCASSADRNYEQYFGPGTRLTVT.

The table lists this clone with a count of one. The J gene is TRBJ2-4, the V gene TRBV10-3, with D uncertain. The CDR3 sequence is 15 residues long. Germline loops: CDR1 ENHRY, CDR2 SYGVKD. Trimming left V 0 bases short and J 0 bases short, with 6 bases between. The CDR3 is CAISESGVAKNIQYF. CDR3 coding DNA: TGTGCCATCAGTGAGTCTGGCGTAGCCAAAAACATTCAGTACTTC.

V gene TRBV12-3 or TRBV12-4 combines with J gene TRBJ1-5; no definite D call. V gave up 9 bases and J gave up 0 bases, with 6 bases separating them. CDR3 length: 12 amino acids. The CDR3 sequence is CASRNSNQPQHF. As DNA, the CDR3 is TGTGCCAGTAGGAATAGCAATCAGCCCCAGCATTTT.

The rearrangement uses TRBV12-3 or TRBV12-4 and TRBJ2-7, with unresolved D. The CDR3 is made up of 13 amino acids. Trimming cost V 5 bases and J 0 bases, with 8 bases left between them. CDR3 protein: CASSPNPSYEQYF. The CDR3 DNA reads TGTGCCAGCAGTCCAAACCCCTCCTACGAGCAGTACTTC.

V is TRBV7-2 and J is TRBJ2-7; perhaps TRBD1 as D (7 bases). V was pared by 4 bases and J by 1 base, with 14 bases between. The CDR3 covers 15 residues. Germline loops: CDR1 SGHTA, CDR2 FQGNSA. The CDR3 region has the DNA TGTGCCAGCAGCTCCGACAGGGACTCGTCCTACGAGCAGTACTTC. Its translation: CASSSDRDSSYEQYF.

The J gene is TRBJ2-7, the V gene TRBV5-6; D not resolved. Germline V CDR1 and CDR2: SGHDT, YYEEEE. There are 13 residues in the CDR3. Trimming shortened V by 2 bases and J by 3 bases, and 9 bases separated the two germline ends. The CDR3 is CASSFVDGYEQYF. The CDR3 DNA is TGTGCCAGCAGCTTCGTGGACGGCTACGAGCAGTACTTC.

This chain joins TRBV2 and TRBJ1-5; D gene ambiguous. V gave up 5 bases and J gave up 2 bases, with 7 bases separating them. The CDR3 spans 13 residues. Germline CDR1 and CDR2: SNHLY and FYNNEI. Here the CDR3 DNA reads TGTGCCAGCAGTTCGATCCGCAATCAGCCCCAGCATTTT. Protein: CASSSIRNQPQHF.

The genes are TRBV5-1 and TRBJ2-3; no clear D gene. Between the trimmed V and J ends, which lost 4 bases and 1 base, there was a span of 13 bases. Germline V lookup: CDR1 SGHRS, CDR2 YFSETQ. The CDR3 runs to 15 residues. CDR3 nucleotide sequence: TGCGCCAGCAGCCGTGGAGATGGAGGCACAGATACGCAGTATTTT. It codes for CASSRGDGGTDTQYF.

The rearrangement joins TRBV29-1 to TRBJ2-3; no clear D. Germline V gene lookup returns CDR1 SQVTM and CDR2 ANQGSEA. V was cut by 4 bases and J by 6 bases, with 11 bases left in between. This CDR3 spans 12 amino acids. The DNA for the CDR3 is TGCAGCGTTGGGGTCCTAAGGGATACGCAGTATTTT. It yields the protein CSVGVLRDTQYF.

This chain uses TRBV11-3 with TRBJ1-1; D is possibly TRBD1 (6 bases). Trimming shortened V by 0 bases and J by 14 bases, and 13 bases separated the two germline ends. Germline V CDR1 and CDR2: SGHNT, YENEEA. The CDR3 extends over 12 amino acids. The CDR3 is CASSLETHRAFF. The CDR3 DNA reads TGTGCCAGCAGCTTAGAGACCCACAGGGCCTTCTTT.

The chain is built from TRBV18 and TRBJ1-2; TRBD1 aligns across 9 bases. V shed 3 bases, J shed 6 bases, and the junction held 8 bases outside the gene matches. Per the germline V gene, CDR1 is KGHSH and CDR2 is LQKENI. This CDR3 contains 15 residues. The CDR3 sequence: CASSPSTGGENGYTF. DNA for the CDR3: TGTGCCAGCTCACCTTCAACAGGGGGCGAAAATGGCTACACCTTC.

Concerning this clone: The junction departs from the called germline gene at one end, perhaps through a read error. V is TRBV6-5 and J is TRBJ2-7; D might be TRBD1 (6 bases). Germline V lookup: CDR1 MNHEY, CDR2 SVGAGI. The CDR3 runs to 15 residues. The CDR3 DNA follows: TGTGCCAGCAGAAGCTCGACAGGCTCAAAGATGCGAATTTCCTTC. Protein: CASRSSTGSKMRISF.

This clone was counted between two and nine times. This sequence joins TRBV27 and TRBJ1-5; D remains unclear. Trimming left V 6 bases short and J 3 bases short, with 6 bases between. The CDR3 length is 12 residues. Germline V gene sequence: CDR1 MNHEY, CDR2 SMNVEV (reference sequence). CDR3: CASSHPNQPQHF. The CDR3 DNA reads TGTGCCAGCAGCCACCCCAATCAGCCCCAGCATTTT.

This chain connects TRBV24-1 to TRBJ1-1; D unclear. Per the germline V gene, CDR1 is KGHDR and CDR2 is SFDVKD. CDR3 length: 13 amino acids. V lost 0 bases to trimming and J lost 5 bases, with 6 bases between them. Written as DNA, the CDR3 is TGTGCCACCAGTGATTTGACTGAGACTGAAGCTTTCTTT. It encodes CATSDLTETEAFF.